Listed here are 8 T cell receptor beta chains from one sample, sequenced in a study of shared clonotypes between healthy human individuals. The method was immunoSEQ multiplex PCR; TCRdb's version includes in-frame clones alone and lacks a portion of them. The sample holds about 960,000 clones, roughly 72% seen once. The sequenced sample was memory CD4+ T cells sorted from blood. Stated subset: CD45RA-negative fraction. Receptors originate from a man younger than 35 in good health.

This rearrangement joins TRBV7-2 to TRBJ2-1, with 9 positions matching TRBD2. Trimming cost V 1 base and J 5 bases; bases outside gene matches: 6. Germline V gene data show CDR1 as SGHTA and CDR2 as FQGNSA. CDR3 length: 16 amino acids. CDR3 sequence (DNA): TGTGCCAGCAGCTTAGGGGGGCTAGCGGGAAACAATGAGCAGTTCTTC. It encodes CASSLGGLAGNNEQFF.

The V gene is TRBV10-3, the J gene TRBJ2-3, with unresolved D. Trimming left V 4 bases short and J 2 bases short, with 10 bases between. This CDR3 has 14 amino acids. CDR1 is ENHRY and CDR2 is SYGVKD in the germline V gene. The CDR3 region has the DNA TGTGCCATCAGTGCTCTGAAAAACACAGATACGCAGTATTTT. Its translation is CAISALKNTDTQYF.

This chain uses TRBV10-2 with TRBJ2-5; D may be TRBD1 or TRBD2 (6 bases each). CDR3 length equals 15 residues. V lost 6 bases and J lost 11, with 25 bases in between. The germline CDR1 and CDR2 sequences are WSHSY and SAAADI. Here the CDR3 DNA reads TGCGCCAGCAGGACCAATACAGGACAGACTAGTGAGCAGTACTTC. This gives the protein CASRTNTGQTSEQYF.

V gene TRBV7-2 combines with J gene TRBJ1-5; D gene unclear. Trimming removed 2 bases at V and 3 bases at J, with 11 bases between. The CDR3 is 15 amino acids. Germline V CDR1 and CDR2: SGHTA, FQGNSA. CDR3 in amino acids: CASSLFGENNQPQHF. In DNA, the CDR3 is TGTGCCAGCAGCTTATTTGGGGAGAACAATCAGCCCCAGCATTTT.

Concerning this clone itself: A read error may account for a junction end that differs from germline. The rearrangement uses TRBV7-9 and TRBJ1-2, with 12 bases that match TRBD1. CDR1 is SEHNR, CDR2 FQNEAQ, per germline (reference sequence). The CDR3 extends over 12 amino acids. CDR3 sequence reads: CASSSPGQGAHF. For the CDR3, the DNA is TGTGCCAGCAGCTCGCCGGGACAGGGGGCCCACTTC.

This clone was seen only once. V gene TRBV25-1 combines with J gene TRBJ2-2; 10 bases are a match to TRBD1. Germline CDR1 and CDR2: MGHDK and SYGVNS. After removal of 3 bases from V and 0 bases from J, the junction contained 4 bases not matched to a gene. This CDR3 contains 17 residues. The CDR3 coding sequence is TGTGCCAGCAGTGATCCGGGGACAGGGGCGAACACCGGGGAGCTGTTTTTT. Its translation is CASSDPGTGANTGELFF.

The table lists this clone with many counts. The chain carries TRBV10-2 and TRBJ1-1; D is perhaps TRBD1 (6 bases). CDR3 size: 15 residues. Trimming removed 0 bases at V and 1 base at J, with 9 bases between. The germline CDR1 and CDR2 sequences are WSHSY and SAAADI. CDR3 bases: TGCGCCAGCAGTGAGTCGAACAGGGCGAACACTGAAGCTTTCTTT. Protein sequence: CASSESNRANTEAFF.

This clone has more than one count but fewer than ten. The chain links TRBV27 to TRBJ2-1; no reliable D call. Germline V lookup: CDR1 MNHEY, CDR2 SMNVEV (reference sequence). V shed 5 bases and J shed 4 bases, with 15 bases lying between them. The CDR3 totals 15 residues. The CDR3 spells CASSPSMIPYNEQFF. Here the CDR3 DNA reads TGTGCCAGCAGTCCCAGTATGATTCCATACAATGAGCAGTTCTTC.